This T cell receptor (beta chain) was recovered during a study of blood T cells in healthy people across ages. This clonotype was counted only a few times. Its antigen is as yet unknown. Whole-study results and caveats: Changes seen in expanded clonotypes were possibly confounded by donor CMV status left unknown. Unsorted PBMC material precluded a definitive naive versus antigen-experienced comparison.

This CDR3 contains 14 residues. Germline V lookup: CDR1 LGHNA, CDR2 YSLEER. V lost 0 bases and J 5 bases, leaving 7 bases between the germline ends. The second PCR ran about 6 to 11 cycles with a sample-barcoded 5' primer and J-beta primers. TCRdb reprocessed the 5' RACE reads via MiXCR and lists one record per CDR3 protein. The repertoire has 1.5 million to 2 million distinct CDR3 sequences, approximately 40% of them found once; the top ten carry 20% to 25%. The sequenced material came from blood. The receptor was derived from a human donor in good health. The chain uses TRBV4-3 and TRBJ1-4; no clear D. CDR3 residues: CASSQDWRNEKLFF. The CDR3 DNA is TGCGCCAGCAGCCAAGATTGGCGAAATGAAAAACTGTTTTTT.